The clone carrying this T cell receptor (beta chain) was picked up many times. This sample stems from a study of regulatory T cells in long-lasting Graves disease. Time point here: newly diagnosed GD, antithyroid drugs for less than 3 months. After RNA was extracted from PBMCs, the TCR library was made from it. The CDR3 runs 12 residues. The germline V gene encodes CDR1 LGHDT and CDR2 YNNKEL (reference sequence). Trimming took 6 bases from V and 7 from J, leaving 12 bases between them. CDR3-region Arm-PCR and iRepertoire HTBI primers produced the TCR beta libraries. TCRdb ran MiXCR on the multiplex PCR reads and lists one entry per CDR3 protein. The sample yields some 500,000 distinct CDR3 sequences, 13% seen once. In addition, the sample was reused for a study of T cells in Graves' hyperthyroidism and ophthalmopathy.

This receptor was taken from a man aged 30 to 45 with Graves disease. Sample: peripheral blood mononuclear cells (PBMCs), taken at new diagnosis, from a patient treated with antithyroid drugs. This chain connects TRBV3-1 to TRBJ1-1; D gene ambiguous. The CDR3, as DNA: TGTGCCAGCAGTCAGATGGAGGGTGAAGCTTTCTTT. This encodes CASSQMEGEAFF.